These T cell receptor beta chains were read from a single sample in a study of CD8+ T cells in alopecia areata. This table comes from immunoSEQ multiplex PCR, and its TCRdb copy is limited to in-frame clones, with some not included. The profile covers under 35,000 clones, with approximately 80% appearing a single time and roughly a fifth taken by the ten largest. Sequencing was performed on NKG2D-low CD8+ T cells sorted from blood. These receptors were taken from a human donor with alopecia areata. CDR3s include the opening cysteine and the closing phenylalanine or tryptophan.

j_call	v_call	cdr3_aa
TRBJ2-1	TRBV29-1	CSVFLAGENNEQFF
TRBJ1-1	TRBV29-1	CSAIDRARDTEAFF
TRBJ2-1	TRBV6-6	CASWGGSVHEQFF
TRBJ1-4	TRBV7-9	CASSPTEREVKLFF
TRBJ2-5	TRBV6-1	CASSPGDPQETQYF
TRBJ2-7	TRBV4-1	CASSQGGYSYEQYF
TRBJ1-1	TRBV27	CASSQGVHNTEAFF
TRBJ1-2	TRBV30	CAWKSGRSYGYTF
TRBJ2-5	TRBV5-4	CASSMPKGMGETQYF
TRBJ2-2	TRBV4-1	CASSQDFDTGELFF
TRBJ2-2	TRBV29-1	CSVAGLAGFTGELFF
TRBJ2-7	TRBV4-1	CASSQGLEAGGYEQYF
TRBJ1-2	TRBV6-4	CASSDSTGGSDGYTF